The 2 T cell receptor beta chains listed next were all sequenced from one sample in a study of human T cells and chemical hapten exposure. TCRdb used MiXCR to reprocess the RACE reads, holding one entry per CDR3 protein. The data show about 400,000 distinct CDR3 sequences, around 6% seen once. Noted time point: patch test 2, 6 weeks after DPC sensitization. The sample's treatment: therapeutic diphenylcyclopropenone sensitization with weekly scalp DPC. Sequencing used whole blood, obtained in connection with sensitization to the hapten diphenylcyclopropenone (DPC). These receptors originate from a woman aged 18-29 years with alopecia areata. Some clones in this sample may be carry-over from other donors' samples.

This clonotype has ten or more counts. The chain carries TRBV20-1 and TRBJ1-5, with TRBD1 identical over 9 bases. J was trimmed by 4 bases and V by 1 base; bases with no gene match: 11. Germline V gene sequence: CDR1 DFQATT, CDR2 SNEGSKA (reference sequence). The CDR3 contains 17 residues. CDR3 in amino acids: CSARAPGQGWKNQPQHF. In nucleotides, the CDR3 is TGCAGTGCTAGAGCCCCGGGACAGGGCTGGAAAAATCAGCCCCAGCATTTT.

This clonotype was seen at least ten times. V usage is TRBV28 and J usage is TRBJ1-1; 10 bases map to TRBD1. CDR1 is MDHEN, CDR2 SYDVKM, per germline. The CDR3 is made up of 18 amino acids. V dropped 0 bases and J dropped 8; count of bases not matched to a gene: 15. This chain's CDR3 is CASSLWMGQGLRRFEAFF. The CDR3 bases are TGTGCCAGCAGTTTATGGATGGGACAGGGGCTCCGACGGTTCGAAGCTTTCTTT.